This T cell receptor beta chain was captured in a study of a mutant IDH1 vaccine in newly diagnosed glioma. In this sample, this clone turned up once. Its antigen is unidentified. The time point denotes: week 23, last vaccination. Doses consisted of 300 ug of mutant IDH1 20-mer peptide each, paired with topical imiquimod. The study enrolled donors with new WHO grade 3 or 4 IDH1-mutant, ATRX-lost astrocytomas. Sequenced by immunoSEQ multiplex PCR; TCRdb stores in-frame clones only, minus some. The sample has roughly 74,000 clones, over 75% seen once; the top ten hold under 2.5%. Germline values: CDR1 SGHRS, CDR2 YFSETQ. V lost 3 bases, J lost 1 base, and 10 bases lay in between. The CDR3 totals 14 residues.

The chain joins TRBV5-1 to TRBJ1-1; a possible D gene is TRBD1 (6 bases). The sample in question was PBMCs, obtained from a glioma patient whose treatment included an IDH1 peptide vaccine. The sequence came from a man aged 30 to 39 with glioma. Some clones in this sample may be carry-over from other donors' samples. Here the CDR3 reads CASSYRAGNTEAFF. CDR3 nucleotide sequence: TGCGCCAGCAGCTACAGGGCGGGGAACACTGAAGCTTTCTTT.